What follows is one T cell receptor (beta chain) and its context. This clone was seen a single time. The clone's antigen remains unknown. Base-call qualities are not available, and no considerably larger clone is one nucleotide away. Including the terminal cysteine and phenylalanine, the CDR3 comprises 13 residues. Only the CDR3 region is kept as DNA, spanning 39 bases read in frame from base 1. Looking up the germline V gene (reference sequence) yields CDR1 WNHNN and CDR2 SYGVQD. The junction carries 11 bases between V and J, which are trimmed by 6 bases and 2 bases respectively. TCR beta CDR3 regions were sequenced from DNA using the immunoSEQ Assay. In the original analysis: T cell density was computed as TCR beta template counts normalized to usable DNA estimated by amplifying housekeeping genes. The preseqR package was used to estimate richness by extrapolating to 400,000 templates for PBMC samples and to 120,000 templates for tissue samples. Clonality was defined as one minus Pielou's evenness. Tissue-enriched TCRs were identified by differential abundance testing using productive amino-acid clonotypes, minimum total count 5 and alpha 0.1. The Jaccard Index and the Morisita Overlap Index were used to quantify repertoire overlap between compartments. TCR beta CDR3s were clustered by GLIPH together with public tetramer-defined viral CDR3s, and at least three viral sequences plus V-gene enrichment were required for viral motifs. TCRdb re-hosts the immuneACCESS table, in-frame sequences only. Its copies lack some clones; in the studies checked, an unresolved V gene accounts for under half of them, and the cause for the rest is not known. That table supplies the V and J calls and clone size; D and trimming were determined from the DNA. For this sample the table gives about 37,000 clones, of which around 93% were detected only once. About 10% of the sample goes to the ten largest clones.

The record originates from a study of T cells in localized non-small cell lung cancer (TCRdb year 2020). A note on the overall study: T cell repertoires of fewer than 250 early-stage NSCLC patients were analyzed, with tumors being compared against uninvolved tumor-adjacent lungs. The cohort comprised some 240 treatment-naïve NSCLC patients with resected, localized lung tumors. A mean age of around 66 years was recorded for the NSCLC patients, of whom under 150 were male and 95 to 110 were female. On the study overall, not on this receptor specifically: Because multi-region tumor sequencing was not done, intratumor heterogeneity could not be ruled out. A median of approximately 55 of the top 100 tumor clones were detected in paired uninvolved adjacent lung, and 28 of these tumor clones were also found among the top 100 clones of the paired uninvolved adjacent lung. Longer overall survival was associated with higher blood T cell density, whereas shorter survival was associated with higher adjacent-lung clonality. The highest T cell clonality was observed in uninvolved tumor-adjacent lung, where clonality exceeded that of tumor, suggesting that antigenic responses were more focused in uninvolved tumor-adjacent lung. Because the study design was exploratory, TCR variables were selected using unadjusted p-values without false-discovery rate correction.

At diagnosis, tumor, uninvolved tumor-adjacent lung and peripheral blood were collected and then preserved as a mix of FFPE and fresh-frozen material. Blood samples were analyzed as peripheral blood mononuclear cells for TCR repertoire profiling. The rearrangement joined TRBV10-1 to TRBJ2-7, with an unclear D gene assignment. The material sequenced was peripheral blood mononuclear cells, taken before any cancer treatment. The clonotype originates from a female donor older than 55 with stage II lung adenocarcinoma. The CDR3 has the sequence CASSPDQAYEQYF. The base sequence is TGCGCCAGCAGCCCTGACCAAGCCTACGAGCAGTACTTC.